This T cell receptor beta chain was identified in a study of vaccination and CD4 T cells after COVID-19. At the level of the study: Typically, post-vaccine samples were obtained a median about 79 days after dose two, within a range of 14 to 241. Control wells got either CEFX epitopes, HIV-1 Nef peptides, or no peptide at all.

Treatment here: approximately 9-day PBMC culture with coronavirus spike peptide pools or control peptides (ViraFEST assay). T cells were expanded with peptide pools, and expanded clonotypes were identified by TCR sequencing. With the Oncomine TCR Beta short-read assay, DNA from cultured CD4+ T cells was sequenced. TCRdb recomputed calls from the PCR reads with MiXCR, one row per CDR3 protein. This sample has roughly 12,000 distinct CDR3 sequences; about 60% occur once, and the top ten carry approximately 9.4%. As concerns this clonotype: Its antigen is as yet unknown.

General observations from the study: Post-vaccination, and not before, a median about 90% of reactive clones appeared in convalescent patients.

Germline V gene lookup returns CDR1 ENHRY and CDR2 SYGVKD. With 1 base removed from V and 5 bases from J, the gap between germline ends came to 6 bases. The CDR3 spans 12 residues. The V gene is TRBV10-3, the J gene TRBJ2-7; D not certain. Sequencing was carried out using CD4+ T cells from blood, cultured in vitro. This receptor was obtained from a human donor who had recovered from COVID-19. CDR3 coding DNA: TGTGCCATCAGTGAGTTGCGCGACGAGCAGTACTTC. Its translation is CAISELRDEQYF.